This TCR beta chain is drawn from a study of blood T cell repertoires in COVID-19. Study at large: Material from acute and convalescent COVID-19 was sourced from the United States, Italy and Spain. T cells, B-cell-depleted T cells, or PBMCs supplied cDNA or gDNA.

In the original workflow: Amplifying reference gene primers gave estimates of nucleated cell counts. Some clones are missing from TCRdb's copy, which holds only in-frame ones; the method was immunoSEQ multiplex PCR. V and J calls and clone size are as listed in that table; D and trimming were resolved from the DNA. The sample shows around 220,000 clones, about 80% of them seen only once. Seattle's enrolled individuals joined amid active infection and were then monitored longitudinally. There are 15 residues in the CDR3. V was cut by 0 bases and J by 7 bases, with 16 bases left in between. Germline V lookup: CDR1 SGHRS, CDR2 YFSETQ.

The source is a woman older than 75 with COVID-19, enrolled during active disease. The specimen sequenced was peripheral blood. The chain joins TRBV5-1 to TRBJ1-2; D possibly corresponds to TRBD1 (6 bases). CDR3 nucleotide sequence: TGCGCCAGCAGCTTGGAAGGGGGATCGGGATTTGGCTACACCTTC. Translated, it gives CASSLEGGSGFGYTF.